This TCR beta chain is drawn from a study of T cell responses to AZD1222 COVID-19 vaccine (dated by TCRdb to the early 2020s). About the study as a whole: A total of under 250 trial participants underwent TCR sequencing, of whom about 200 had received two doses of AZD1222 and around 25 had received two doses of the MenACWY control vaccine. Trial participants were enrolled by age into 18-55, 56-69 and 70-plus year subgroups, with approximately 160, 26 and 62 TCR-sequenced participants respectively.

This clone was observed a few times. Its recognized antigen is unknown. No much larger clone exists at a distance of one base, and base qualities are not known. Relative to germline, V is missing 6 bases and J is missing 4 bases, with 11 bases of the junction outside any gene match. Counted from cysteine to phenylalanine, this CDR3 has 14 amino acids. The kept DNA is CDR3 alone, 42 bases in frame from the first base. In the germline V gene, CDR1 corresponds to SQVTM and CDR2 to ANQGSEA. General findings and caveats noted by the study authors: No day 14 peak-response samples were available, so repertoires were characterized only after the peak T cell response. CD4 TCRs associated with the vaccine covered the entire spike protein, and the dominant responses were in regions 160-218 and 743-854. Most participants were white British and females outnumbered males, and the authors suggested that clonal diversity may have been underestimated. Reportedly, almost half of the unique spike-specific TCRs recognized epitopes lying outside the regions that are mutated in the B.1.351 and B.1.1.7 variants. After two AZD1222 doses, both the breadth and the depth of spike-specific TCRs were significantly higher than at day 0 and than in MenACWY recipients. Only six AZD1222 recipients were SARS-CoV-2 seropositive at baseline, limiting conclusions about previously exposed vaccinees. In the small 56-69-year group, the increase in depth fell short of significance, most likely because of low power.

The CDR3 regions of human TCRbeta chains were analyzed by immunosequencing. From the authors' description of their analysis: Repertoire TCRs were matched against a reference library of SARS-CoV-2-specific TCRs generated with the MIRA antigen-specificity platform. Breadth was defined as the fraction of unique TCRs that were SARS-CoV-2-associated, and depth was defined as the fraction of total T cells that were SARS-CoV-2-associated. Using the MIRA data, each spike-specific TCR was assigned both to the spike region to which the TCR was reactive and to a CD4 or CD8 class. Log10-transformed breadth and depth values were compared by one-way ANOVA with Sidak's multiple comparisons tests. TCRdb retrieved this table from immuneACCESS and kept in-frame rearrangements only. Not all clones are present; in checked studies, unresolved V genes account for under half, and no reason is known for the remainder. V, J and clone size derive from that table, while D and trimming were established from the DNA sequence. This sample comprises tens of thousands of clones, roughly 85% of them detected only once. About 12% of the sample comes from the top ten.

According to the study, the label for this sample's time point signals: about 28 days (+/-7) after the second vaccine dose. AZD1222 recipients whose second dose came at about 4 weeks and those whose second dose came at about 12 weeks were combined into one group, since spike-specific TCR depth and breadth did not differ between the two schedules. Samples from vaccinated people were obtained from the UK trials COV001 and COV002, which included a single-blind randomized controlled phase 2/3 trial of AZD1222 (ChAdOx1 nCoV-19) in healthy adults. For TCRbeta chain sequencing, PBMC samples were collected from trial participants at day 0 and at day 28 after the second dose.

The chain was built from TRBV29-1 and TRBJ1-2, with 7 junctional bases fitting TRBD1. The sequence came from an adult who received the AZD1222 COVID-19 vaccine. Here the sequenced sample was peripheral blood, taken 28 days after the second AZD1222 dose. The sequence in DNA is TGCAGCGTGTGGCGAGACAGGGATCCCTATGGCTACACCTTC. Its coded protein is CSVWRDRDPYGYTF. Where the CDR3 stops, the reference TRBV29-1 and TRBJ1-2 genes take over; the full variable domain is SAVISQKPSRDICQRGTSLTIQCQVDSQVTMMFWYRQQPGQSLTLIATANQGSEATYESGFVIDKFPISRPNLTFSTLTVSNMSPEDSSIYLCSVWRDRDPYGYTFGSGTRLTVV.